A single sample is the source of the 31 T cell receptor beta chains below, sequenced in a study of CD8 T cells in Susac syndrome. With random hexamers, about 0.45 to 1 ug RNA was reverse transcribed. From the immunoSEQ multiplex PCR reads, TCRdb called clonotypes with MiXCR, one entry per CDR3 protein. The sample records 240,000 or so distinct CDR3 sequences, about 96% being singletons. The sample taken for sequencing was CD4+ T cells from PBMCs. These receptors were taken from a human donor with Susac syndrome.

The rearrangement uses TRBV9 and TRBJ1-4, with D possibly TRBD1 on 5 matching bases. The CDR3 extends over 15 amino acids. V was cut by 0 bases and J by 6 bases, with 12 bases left in between. Germline loops: CDR1 SGDLS, CDR2 YYNGEE. In DNA form, the CDR3 reads TGTGCCAGCAGCGTAGCAGACAGAGGGGATGAAAAACTGTTTTTT. This translates into CASSVADRGDEKLFF. The variable domain in full, with the rest retrieved from reference TRBV9 and TRBJ1-4, is DSGVTQTPKHLITATGQRVTLRCSPRSGDLSVYWYQQSLDQGLQFLIQYYNGEERAKGNILERFSAQQFPDLHSELNLSSLELGDSALYFCASSVADRGDEKLFFGSGTQLSVL.

This chain connects TRBV20-1 to TRBJ2-3, with D possibly being TRBD1 (5 bases). V was cut by 0 bases and J by 5 bases, with 18 bases left in between. This CDR3 spans 16 amino acids. CDR1 is DFQATT and CDR2 is SNEGSKA in the germline V gene (reference sequence). CDR3 protein: CSARDGAPEGGDTQYF. CDR3 coding DNA: TGCAGTGCTAGAGATGGGGCGCCGGAAGGTGGAGATACGCAGTATTTT.

This rearrangement joins TRBV4-1 to TRBJ2-5; perhaps D is TRBD1 or TRBD2 (5 bases each). CDR3 length: 15 amino acids. From germline, CDR1 is MGHRA and CDR2 YSYEKL. V gave up 0 bases and J gave up 1 base, with 9 bases separating them. CDR3 bases: TGCGCCAGCAGCCAAGAACCGGGGCGCCAAGAGACCCAGTACTTC. Protein product: CASSQEPGRQETQYF.

V usage is TRBV7-2 and J usage is TRBJ1-5, with 7 bases matching TRBD1. The CDR3 has 13 residues. The V segment lost 2 bases and the J segment 6 bases; nucleotides outside the gene matches: 1. Germline CDR1 and CDR2: SGHTA and FQGNSA. This CDR3 reads CASSLYRGQPQHF. The CDR3 DNA reads TGTGCCAGCAGCTTATACAGGGGTCAGCCCCAGCATTTT.

The genes are TRBV6-2 or TRBV6-3 and TRBJ1-1; TRBD1 matches 12 bases. The trim removed 6 bases at V and 5 bases at J, leaving 13 bases unmatched. The CDR3 has 17 amino acids. CDR1 and CDR2 from the germline V gene are MNHEY and SVGEGT. The CDR3 sequence: CASSQAGTGGAGTEAFF. CDR3 nucleotides: TGTGCCAGCAGCCAAGCCGGGACAGGGGGCGCCGGGACTGAAGCTTTCTTT.

This clonotype was detected only once. The rearrangement uses TRBV3-1 and TRBJ1-1; D is unclear. Trimming took off 1 base at V and 6 bases at J, with 12 bases between the two ends. Germline V gene lookup returns CDR1 LGHDT and CDR2 YNNKEL (reference sequence). CDR3 length: 14 amino acids. CDR3 sequence: CASSQGIARAEAFF. In DNA, the CDR3 is TGTGCCAGCAGCCAAGGCATAGCTCGGGCTGAAGCTTTCTTT.

The rearrangement uses TRBV28 and TRBJ1-2; 9 bases fit TRBD1. Unmatched junction bases numbered 7, after V lost 7 bases and J lost 7 bases. CDR1 MDHEN and CDR2 SYDVKM come from the germline V gene. The CDR3 totals 13 residues. The CDR3 loop reads CASMNRGPLGYTF. CDR3 DNA: TGTGCCAGCATGAACAGGGGGCCGCTTGGCTACACCTTC.

V gene TRBV12-3 or TRBV12-4 combines with J gene TRBJ2-7, with D unresolved. The CDR3 is made up of 14 amino acids. The V and J ends lost 3 bases and 2 bases respectively, with 11 bases between them. The CDR3, as DNA: TGTGCCAGCAGTTTGAGACGAAAGACCTACGAGCAGTACTTC. Protein sequence: CASSLRRKTYEQYF.

The chain combines TRBV5-1 with TRBJ2-5; a possible D gene is TRBD1 (5 bases). The CDR3 is 11 amino acids. The germline CDR1 and CDR2 sequences are SGHRS and YFSETQ. V lost 6 bases to trimming and J lost 5 bases, with 8 bases between them. The CDR3 DNA reads TGCGCCAGCATACAGGCGGAGACCCAGTACTTC. The encoded protein is CASIQAETQYF. The full variable domain, rest sourced from reference TRBV5-1 and TRBJ2-5, is KAGVTQTPRYLIKTRGQQVTLSCSPISGHRSVSWYQQTPGQGLQFLFEYFSETQRNKGNFPGRFSGRQFSNSRSEMNVSTLELGDSALYLCASIQAETQYFGPGTRLLVL.

The J gene is TRBJ2-1, the V gene TRBV24-1; 12 bases align to TRBD1. V shed 5 bases, J shed 6 bases, and the junction held 4 bases outside the gene matches. The CDR3 is 15 amino acids. Germline loops: CDR1 KGHDR, CDR2 SFDVKD. The CDR3 nucleotides are TGTGCCACCAGTGCTACGGGACAGGGGGCCAATGAGCAGTTCTTC. Translated, it gives CATSATGQGANEQFF.

This chain uses TRBV5-6 with TRBJ2-7; D tentatively fits TRBD1 or TRBD2 (5 bases each). CDR1 SGHDT and CDR2 YYEEEE come from the germline V gene. This CDR3 is 14 amino acids long. V lost 5 bases and J 4 bases, leaving 16 bases between the germline ends. CDR3 nucleotides: TGTGCCAGCAGGGCCGGGACCCACCTTTACGAGCAGTACTTC. Residues: CASRAGTHLYEQYF.

V and J are TRBV12-3 or TRBV12-4 and TRBJ1-1, with a possible D match to TRBD1 (5 bases). The CDR3 runs to 12 residues. Trimming pared 6 bases from V and 5 bases from J, leaving 10 bases between. CDR3 in amino acids: CASSGTGTEAFF. For the CDR3, the DNA is TGTGCCAGCAGCGGGACTGGAACTGAAGCTTTCTTT.

This sequence joins TRBV27 and TRBJ1-1, with no clear D. Germline CDR1 reads MNHEY; CDR2 reads SMNVEV (reference sequence). V lost 6 bases and J lost 1, with 9 bases in between. The CDR3 is 13 amino acids. The CDR3 loop is CASRPDGNTEAFF. The CDR3 DNA sequence: TGTGCCAGCAGACCGGACGGGAACACTGAAGCTTTCTTT.

This rearrangement joins TRBV2 to TRBJ1-2; the D is unclear. Germline assignment: CDR1 SNHLY and CDR2 FYNNEI. The CDR3 has 12 amino acids. The V gene lost 8 bases and the J gene lost 8 bases, with 15 bases spanning the gap. This CDR3 is CASSSDSRGYTF. The CDR3 region has the DNA TGTGCCAGCTCAAGCGACTCCAGGGGCTACACCTTC.

V and J are TRBV9 and TRBJ2-2; 9 nucleotides agree with TRBD1. This CDR3 contains 16 residues. Germline trimming cut 4 bases from V and 4 bases from J; bases unmatched to any gene: 8. Germline CDR1 reads SGDLS; CDR2 reads YYNGEE. CDR3 amino acids: CASSTTGGGGTGELFF. Written as DNA, the CDR3 is TGTGCCAGCAGCACAACAGGGGGCGGTGGCACCGGGGAGCTGTTTTTT.

The chain has TRBV3-1 and TRBJ2-6; D is possibly TRBD1 or TRBD2 (5 bases each). The CDR3 is 16 residues long. Germline lookup yields CDR1 LGHDT and CDR2 YNNKEL (reference sequence). V lost 0 bases to trimming and J lost 1 base, with 7 bases between them. The CDR3 DNA sequence: TGTGCCAGCAGCCAAGATTGGGGGTCTGGGGCCAACGTCCTGACTTTC. Its translation is CASSQDWGSGANVLTF.

This rearrangement joins TRBV3-1 to TRBJ1-2; perhaps TRBD1 as D (5 bases). This CDR3 comprises 14 residues. Germline loops: CDR1 LGHDT, CDR2 YNNKEL (reference sequence). V was cut by 4 bases and J by 8 bases, with 17 bases left in between. The CDR3 spells CASSPLQRGTGYTF. In DNA form, the CDR3 reads TGTGCCAGCAGCCCCCTACAGCGGGGGACGGGCTACACCTTC.

The chain is built from TRBV28 and TRBJ1-5, with 7 nucleotides matching TRBD1. V lost 6 bases to trimming and J lost 7 bases; unmatched junction nucleotides: 6. The CDR3 covers 13 residues. Germline CDR1 reads MDHEN; CDR2 reads SYDVKM. The CDR3 loop is CASRYRGGQPQHF. The CDR3 DNA reads as TGTGCCAGCAGATACAGGGGCGGACAGCCCCAGCATTTT.

This rearrangement joins TRBV30 to TRBJ1-4; D unclear. Trimming removed 3 bases from V and 8 bases from J, with 10 bases in between. The germline V gene has CDR1 GTSNPN and CDR2 SVGIG (reference sequence). There are 12 residues in the CDR3. CDR3 protein: CAWRSVGEKLFF. Written as DNA, the CDR3 is TGTGCCTGGAGATCAGTGGGGGAAAAACTGTTTTTT.

The chain recombines TRBV5-4 with TRBJ1-3, with no clear D. The CDR3 extends over 14 amino acids. V lost 4 bases to trimming and J lost 0 bases, with 8 bases between them. In germline, CDR1 is SGHNT, CDR2 YYREEE (reference sequence). The CDR3 DNA reads TGTGCCAGCAGCCACGATAGCTCTGGAAACACCATATATTTT. Translating gives CASSHDSSGNTIYF.

The chain carries TRBV4-2 and TRBJ2-2, with unresolved D. CDR3 size: 16 residues. Germline values: CDR1 LGHNA, CDR2 YNFKEQ. Deletions cut 2 bases from V and 1 base from J, with 11 bases between. This CDR3 is CASSQPMGKNTGELFF. CDR3 sequence (DNA): TGTGCCAGCAGCCAACCAATGGGAAAGAACACCGGGGAGCTGTTTTTT.

The chain couples TRBV25-1 to TRBJ1-2; possibly TRBD1 for D (5 bases). V dropped 2 bases and J dropped 5 bases, with 12 bases sitting between them. The CDR3 has 14 amino acids. Germline CDR1 is MGHDK and CDR2 is SYGVNS. CDR3 sequence: CASSEVGRGYGYTF. The DNA for the CDR3 is TGTGCCAGCAGTGAAGTGGGGAGGGGATATGGCTACACCTTC.

The DNA for the CDR3 is TGTGCCAGCAGCGCTACACAGGGGGAATTATCTAACTATGGCTACACCTTC. Its protein is CASSATQGELSNYGYTF. The chain carries TRBV9 and TRBJ1-2; the match to TRBD1 covers 8 bases. V lost 3 bases to trimming and J lost 0 bases; unmatched junction nucleotides: 10. CDR3 size: 17 residues. Germline values: CDR1 SGDLS, CDR2 YYNGEE.

V is TRBV30 and J is TRBJ2-1; 7 bases agree with TRBD1. This CDR3 spans 12 amino acids. Trimming took 1 base from V and 13 from J; bases not matched to a gene: 7. The germline V gene encodes CDR1 GTSNPN and CDR2 SVGIG (reference sequence). CDR3: CAWSATTGAQFF. In DNA, the CDR3 is TGTGCCTGGAGTGCTACTACAGGGGCTCAGTTCTTC.

The rearrangement uses TRBV30 and TRBJ2-3; D may be TRBD2 (6 bases). Deletions cut 1 base from V and 0 bases from J, with 11 bases between. The CDR3 has 15 amino acids. CDR1 GTSNPN and CDR2 SVGIG come from the germline V gene (reference sequence). The CDR3 nucleotides read TGTGCCTGGAGTGGGCTAGCGTTAAGCACAGATACGCAGTATTTT. Amino acids: CAWSGLALSTDTQYF.

V usage is TRBV4-1 and J usage is TRBJ1-5; tentatively, D is TRBD1 (5 bases). CDR1 is MGHRA, CDR2 YSYEKL, per germline. This CDR3 contains 15 residues. V dropped 1 base and J dropped 5 bases, with 12 bases sitting between them. The CDR3 region has the DNA TGCGCCAGCAGCCAAGGAGGGGCTCGCCATCAGCCCCAGCATTTT. This gives the protein CASSQGGARHQPQHF.

The rearrangement uses TRBV29-1 and TRBJ2-3, with 7 positions matching TRBD1. The length of the CDR3 is 14 residues. V lost 7 bases, J lost 1 base, and 8 bases stayed unmatched. Germline CDR1 SQVTM, CDR2 ANQGSEA. The CDR3: CSAEKGTGTDTQYF. Written as DNA, the CDR3 is TGCAGCGCCGAGAAGGGGACAGGCACAGATACGCAGTATTTT.

The V and J genes are TRBV27 and TRBJ2-4; 9 bases fit TRBD1. Looked up from germline, CDR1 is MNHEY and CDR2 is SMNVEV (reference sequence). Unmatched junction bases numbered 10, after V lost 2 bases and J lost 8 bases. The CDR3 covers 16 residues. In DNA, the CDR3 is TGTGCCAGCAGTTTAGGACAGGGGAGGTATCGGGACATTCAGTACTTC. Translating gives CASSLGQGRYRDIQYF.

The chain recombines TRBV3-1 with TRBJ1-1; 7 nucleotides match TRBD1. This CDR3 comprises 14 residues. Germline V gives CDR1 LGHDT, CDR2 YNNKEL (reference sequence). Unmatched junction bases numbered 6, after V lost 4 bases and J lost 4 bases. The DNA of the CDR3 is TGTGCCAGCAGCCTTAAAGGGGGCCCCACTGAAGCTTTCTTT. It translates to CASSLKGGPTEAFF.

The V call is TRBV12-3 or TRBV12-4, the J call TRBJ1-1, with D perhaps matching TRBD1 (5 bases). CDR3 size: 14 residues. V was trimmed by 6 bases and J by 0 bases, leaving 11 bases between them. Here the CDR3 reads CASRLRVLNTEAFF. The DNA for the CDR3 is TGTGCCAGCAGGCTCAGGGTGTTGAACACTGAAGCTTTCTTT.

V gene TRBV23-1 combines with J gene TRBJ1-5; D unresolved. TRBV23-1 counts as an open reading frame of uncertain function. V was cut by 0 bases and J by 3 bases, with 21 bases left in between. CDR3 length equals 19 residues. The CDR3 nucleotides are TGCGCCAGCAGTCAATCGAAGAGCTTGGAAGGGTCAGACAATCAGCCCCAGCATTTT. This codes for CASSQSKSLEGSDNQPQHF.